One sample yielded the 2 T cell receptor beta chains listed below, sequenced in a study of OX40 agonist ivuxolimab in advanced cancers. Library method: the immunoSEQ multiplex PCR assay. What TCRdb holds here is the immuneACCESS table cut down to in-frame rearrangements. Part of the clones is not present; checked against another copy, under half of the missing clones reflect an unresolved V gene, and the others are unexplained. This sample gives more than 55,000 clones in total; approximately 92% of them show up just once. The top ten clones comprise about an eighth of the sample. The sample was CD4+ or CD8+ T cells sorted from blood, taken in a trial of the OX40 agonist ivuxolimab. These receptors were taken from an adult with an advanced solid tumor such as melanoma, head and neck, liver or kidney cancer.

Comments on this clone: Other DNA variants within this sample encode the same CDR3. The rearrangement links TRBV5-1 to TRBJ2-1; TRBD2 matches 14 bases. Germline values: CDR1 SGHRS, CDR2 YFSETQ. This CDR3 is 14 amino acids long. V lost 3 bases to trimming and J lost 15 bases; unmatched junction nucleotides: 8. CDR3 bases: TGCGCCAGCAGCTCCCGGACTAGCGGGAGGACTCGGTTCTTC. This gives the protein CASSSRTSGRTRFF.

This clone was seen a single time. This sequence joins TRBV5-4 and TRBJ2-5; TRBD2 matches 7 bases. The CDR3 spans 14 residues. V lost 3 bases to trimming and J lost 5 bases; unmatched junction nucleotides: 7. The V gene's germline CDR1 is SGHNT and CDR2 YYREEE (reference sequence). In DNA, the CDR3 is TGTGCCAGCAGCTGGGGGATCGGGGGGGAGACCCAGTACTTC. Translated: CASSWGIGGETQYF. The complete variable domain, with remaining parts taken from reference TRBV5-4 and TRBJ2-5, reads ETGVTQSPTHLIKTRGQQVTLRCSSQSGHNTVSWYQQALGQGPQFIFQYYREEENGRGNFPPRFSGLQFPNYSSELNVNALELDDSALYLCASSWGIGGETQYFGPGTRLLVL.